The rows below give T cell receptor beta chains drawn from one sample of a study of T-cell memory formation after mild COVID-19. TCRdb itself ran the 5' RACE reads through MiXCR, one entry per CDR3 protein. The data contain roughly 240,000 distinct CDR3 sequences, roughly 15% of them singletons. The specimen sequenced was PBMCs or a T cell subset sorted from them (not recorded which). The receptors come from an adult woman who had mild COVID-19 (a few samples of this study predate the infection). Cell type and time point are not known. Both conserved end residues are part of each CDR3. The D gene is left open where the match is weak. Size is omitted from some rows. Given values are once, few, many or a class for expanded clones.

J	V	size	D	CDR3	DNA
TRBJ1-3	TRBV30	.	.	CAWSVGGYTGNTIYF	TGTGCCTGGAGTGTCGGGGGTTACACTGGAAACACCATATATTTT
TRBJ1-1	TRBV20-1	once	TRBD1	CSASRKGQSEAFF	TGCAGTGCTAGTAGGAAGGGACAGAGTGAAGCTTTCTTT
TRBJ1-1	TRBV30	.	.	CAWSVQVRGTEAFF	TGTGCCTGGAGTGTACAGGTTAGAGGGACTGAAGCTTTCTTT
TRBJ2-7	TRBV23-1	.	.	CASTTSSYEQYF	TGCGCCAGCACCACCAGCTCCTACGAGCAGTACTTC
TRBJ2-4	TRBV12-3/TRBV12-4	.	TRBD2	CASSSKREGAKNIQYF	TGTGCCAGCAGTTCCAAGCGGGAGGGAGCCAAAAACATTCAGTACTTC
TRBJ2-1	TRBV7-2	few	TRBD2	CASSLRTSGRASNEQFF	TGTGCCAGCAGCCTACGAACTAGCGGGAGGGCTAGCAATGAGCAGTTCTTC
TRBJ2-7	TRBV7-2	few	TRBD1	CASSLGGTGNYEQYF	TGTGCCAGCAGCCTTGGCGGGACAGGGAACTACGAGCAGTACTTC
TRBJ1-1	TRBV12-3/TRBV12-4	few	.	CASRRGRDTEAFF	TGTGCCAGCAGGAGGGGGAGGGACACTGAAGCTTTCTTT
TRBJ2-7	TRBV4-3	.	TRBD2	CASSQDLGKSGNYEQYF	TGCGCCAGCAGCCAAGATTTGGGCAAAAGCGGGAATTACGAGCAGTACTTC
TRBJ2-7	TRBV5-1	few	.	CASSLLGIYEQYF	TGCGCCAGCAGCTTGTTGGGGATCTACGAGCAGTACTTC
TRBJ1-2	TRBV7-9	few	.	CASSNSDGGTF	TGTGCCAGCAGCAACTCGGACGGCGGCACCTTC
TRBJ2-7	TRBV7-9	many	.	CASSLVAGYEQYF	TGTGCCAGCAGCTTAGTCGCAGGGTACGAGCAGTACTTC
TRBJ2-3	TRBV7-9	.	.	CASRIGARDSTDTQYF	TGTGCCAGCAGAATTGGGGCCAGGGATAGCACAGATACGCAGTATTTT
TRBJ1-1	TRBV12-3/TRBV12-4	.	.	CASSFEQNTEAFF	TGTGCCAGCAGTTTTGAACAGAACACTGAAGCTTTCTTT
TRBJ2-2	TRBV20-1	few	.	CSAKETGELFF	TGCAGTGCGAAAGAGACCGGGGAGCTGTTTTTT
TRBJ2-1	TRBV7-9	.	TRBD2	CASSQRGARNEQFF	TGTGCCAGCAGTCAGCGGGGGGCGAGGAATGAGCAGTTCTTC
TRBJ2-1	TRBV15	few	.	CATSRDRSGNEQFF	TGTGCCACCAGCAGAGATAGGTCAGGAAATGAGCAGTTCTTC
TRBJ2-1	TRBV18	few	.	CASSPRLSLGGEQFF	TGTGCCAGCTCACCACGCCTATCCCTGGGGGGAGAGCAGTTCTTC
TRBJ2-2	TRBV6-5	.	TRBD2	CASSPPPSTSANTGELFF	TGTGCCAGCAGCCCCCCTCCCTCGACTAGCGCGAACACCGGGGAGCTGTTTTTT
TRBJ2-5	TRBV5-6	.	TRBD1	CASSPPGQIQETQYF	TGTGCCAGCAGCCCGCCGGGACAGATACAAGAGACCCAGTACTTC
TRBJ2-1	TRBV5-1	few	TRBD2	CASSFFAGDNEQFF	TGCGCCAGCAGCTTTTTCGCGGGGGACAATGAGCAGTTCTTC
TRBJ2-3	TRBV3-1	few	TRBD2	CASSQIAGDLTDTQYF	TGTGCCAGCAGCCAAATAGCGGGGGACCTCACAGATACGCAGTATTTT